A single sample is the source of the 21 T cell receptor beta chains below, sequenced in a study of CD8 T cells in ankylosing spondylitis. Study observations and caveats: Roughly eight highly homologous variants formed a TCR beta motif that appeared characteristic of ankylosing spondylitis blood.

From the 5' RACE reads, TCRdb called clonotypes with MiXCR, one entry per CDR3 protein. Of around 770,000 distinct CDR3 sequences listed, under 20% were seen once; the top ten hold 19%. Their cognate antigens are unknown. The sample was blood, either unsorted or a sorted T cell fraction (not recorded which). The source is a male donor with ankylosing spondylitis.

For this clonotype: This is likely a read error, given that the CDR3 carries no conserved phenylalanine or tryptophan at its end. The CDR3 DNA reads as TGCGCCAGCAGCTTGATGGCTAGCGGGAGGGCCACGGGCACAGATACGCAGTATCTT. Translated: CASSLMASGRATGTDTQYL. This rearrangement joins TRBV5-1 to TRBJ2-3; TRBD2 matches at 12 bases. The V gene's germline CDR1 is SGHRS and CDR2 YFSETQ. The CDR3 has 19 amino acids. V lost 1 base and J lost 1; bases outside the gene matches: 10.

The chain is built from TRBV6-2 or TRBV6-3 and TRBJ2-1, with 10 nucleotides matching TRBD2. This CDR3 contains 13 residues. Per the germline V gene, CDR1 is MNHEY and CDR2 is SVGEGT. With 7 bases clipped from V and 8 bases from J, the junction kept 5 bases outside the gene matches. The CDR3 DNA sequence: TGTGCCAGCATCTCCGGGACTAGCGATGAGCAGTTCTTC. Amino acids: CASISGTSDEQFF.

The chain uses TRBV28 and TRBJ2-7; 12 nucleotides align to TRBD2. J was trimmed by 2 bases and V by 7 bases; bases with no gene match: 3. Germline CDR1 MDHEN, CDR2 SYDVKM. The CDR3 has 14 amino acids. CDR3 in amino acids: CASNGLAGTYEQYF. The CDR3 DNA follows: TGTGCCAGCAATGGACTAGCGGGAACCTACGAGCAGTACTTC.

This clonotype was detected a few times. The J gene is TRBJ2-1, the V gene TRBV5-1; TRBD1 might be the D (6 bases). This CDR3 comprises 11 residues. V gave up 6 bases and J gave up 6 bases, with 7 bases separating them. Germline lookup yields CDR1 SGHRS and CDR2 YFSETQ. The CDR3, as DNA: TGCGCCAGCACAGGGGCCAATGAGCAGTTCTTC. Its protein is CASTGANEQFF.

This sequence joins TRBV11-2 and TRBJ2-5, with D unclear. The CDR3 length is 12 residues. Germline loops: CDR1 SGHAT, CDR2 FQNNGV. V lost 8 bases, J lost 4 bases, and 11 bases lay in between. The CDR3 region has the DNA TGTGCCAGCGGGGAATATCGAGAGACCCAGTACTTC. It is translated as CASGEYRETQYF.

V and J are TRBV12-3 or TRBV12-4 and TRBJ2-7; possibly TRBD1 for D (5 bases). Trimming left V 5 bases short and J 7 bases short, with 15 bases between. The CDR3 runs to 13 residues. CDR3 sequence: CASSPRVGAEQYF. CDR3 DNA sequence: TGTGCCAGCAGTCCCAGGGTTGGGGCAGAGCAGTACTTC.

This chain links TRBV20-1 with TRBJ2-3; D possibly uses TRBD1 or TRBD2 (5 bases each). In germline, CDR1 is DFQATT, CDR2 SNEGSKA (reference sequence). The ends were cut back, 0 bases at V and 0 bases at J, with 10 bases in the middle. The CDR3 length is 15 residues. CDR3 sequence reads: CSARDSWGSTDTQYF. CDR3 nucleotide sequence: TGCAGTGCTAGAGATTCTTGGGGGAGCACAGATACGCAGTATTTT.

V gene TRBV12-3 or TRBV12-4 combines with J gene TRBJ2-5; 7 positions agree with TRBD2. J was trimmed by 8 bases and V by 5 bases; bases with no gene match: 14. The CDR3 extends over 15 amino acids. CDR3 sequence (DNA): TGTGCCAGCAGTCCCCGGGACCGAGGGAGGGGCACCCAGTACTTC. Amino acids: CASSPRDRGRGTQYF.

This sequence joins TRBV20-1 and TRBJ1-1; 7 bases match TRBD1. Germline assignment: CDR1 DFQATT and CDR2 SNEGSKA (reference sequence). The CDR3 has 18 amino acids. The trim removed 3 bases at V and 1 base at J, leaving 17 bases unmatched. CDR3: CSASITTGVKSRNTEAFF. CDR3 bases: TGCAGTGCTAGCATTACTACAGGGGTAAAATCACGGAACACTGAAGCTTTCTTT.

This sequence joins TRBV7-9 and TRBJ1-1, with D possibly matching TRBD1 (6 bases). Germline V gene data show CDR1 as SEHNR and CDR2 as FQNEAQ (reference sequence). The V and J ends lost 1 base and 6 bases respectively, with 15 bases between them. The CDR3 consists of 15 residues. CDR3 nucleotides: TGTGCCAGCAGCTTAGGGGTCAGGGGAAACGCTGAAGCTTTCTTT. This codes for CASSLGVRGNAEAFF.

In this sample, this clonotype turned up a few times. This CDR3 reads CASSVGRADTIYF. The CDR3 coding sequence is TGTGCCAGCAGCGTGGGGCGTGCGGACACCATATATTTT. The J gene is TRBJ1-3, the V gene TRBV12-3 or TRBV12-4; possibly TRBD1 for D (5 bases). Trimming took 6 bases from V and 8 from J, leaving 14 bases between them. The CDR3 is 13 residues long.

To note about this clonotype: One junction end does not reproduce the germline sequence, and a read error may be involved. The genes are TRBV12-3 or TRBV12-4 and TRBJ2-7, with D perhaps assigned TRBD1 or TRBD2 (6 bases each). The CDR3 loop spans 18 amino acids. The CDR3 here is CARSLALWGAGAAYEQYF. As DNA, the CDR3 is TGTGCCCGCAGTTTAGCCCTCTGGGGGGCAGGGGCAGCCTACGAGCAGTACTTC.

The chain carries TRBV20-1 and TRBJ1-4, with D perhaps TRBD1 (6 bases). V shed 3 bases and J shed 6 bases, with 26 bases lying between them. Germline loops: CDR1 DFQATT, CDR2 SNEGSKA (reference sequence). This CDR3 has 18 amino acids. The CDR3 DNA follows: TGCAGTGCTAGTGAAGGGAGAGACAGGATACACCGCCATGAAAAACTGTTTTTT. It specifies CSASEGRDRIHRHEKLFF.

Many counts were recorded for this clonotype. The chain joins TRBV29-1 to TRBJ2-2, with a weak D call TRBD2 (6 bases). The CDR3 length is 12 residues. CDR1 and CDR2 from the germline V gene are SQVTM and ANQGSEA. Trimming shortened V by 3 bases and J by 5 bases, and 7 bases separated the two germline ends. The CDR3 DNA sequence: TGCAGCGTTGACCGGGGGACCGGGGAGCTGTTTTTT. Protein: CSVDRGTGELFF.

V gene TRBV4-1 combines with J gene TRBJ1-2; possible D gene TRBD1, 6 bases. The CDR3 covers 12 residues. Trimming removed 2 bases from V and 9 bases from J, with 10 bases in between. Germline CDR1 reads MGHRA; CDR2 reads YSYEKL. This CDR3 reads CASSQLGQSYTF. CDR3 bases: TGCGCCAGCAGCCAACTCGGACAGAGCTACACCTTC.

The rearrangement joins TRBV3-1 to TRBJ2-2; a possible D gene is TRBD1 (6 bases). Germline lookup yields CDR1 LGHDT and CDR2 YNNKEL (reference sequence). This CDR3 comprises 16 residues. Between the trimmed V and J ends, which lost 4 bases and 6 bases, there was a span of 18 bases. The CDR3 reads CASSRSGDASSGELFF. In nucleotides, the CDR3 is TGTGCCAGCAGCCGCTCAGGGGACGCGTCCTCCGGGGAGCTGTTTTTT.

This clonotype was counted ten times or more. The V gene is TRBV4-2, the J gene TRBJ2-5; D is unclear. V was trimmed by 1 base and J by 1 base, leaving 10 bases between them. This CDR3 contains 15 residues. Germline lookup yields CDR1 LGHNA and CDR2 YNFKEQ. CDR3 loop: CASSQVLGSQETQYF. CDR3 bases: TGTGCCAGCAGCCAAGTGCTTGGCAGCCAAGAGACCCAGTACTTC.

This clonotype was observed a few times. This sequence joins TRBV9 and TRBJ1-1, with D perhaps TRBD1 (5 bases). The germline V gene encodes CDR1 SGDLS and CDR2 YYNGEE. The CDR3 covers 14 residues. V was cut by 3 bases and J by 2 bases, with 11 bases left in between. CDR3 nucleotide sequence: TGTGCCAGCAGCGGGAGACAGAGCAACACTGAAGCTTTCTTT. Amino acids: CASSGRQSNTEAFF.

This clonotype was observed a few times. J is TRBJ2-5 and V is TRBV29-1, with D perhaps TRBD2 (5 bases). Germline assignment: CDR1 SQVTM and CDR2 ANQGSEA. V was pared by 3 bases and J by 5 bases, with 22 bases between. The CDR3 extends over 16 amino acids. The CDR3 bases are TGCAGCGTTGATGGATCGCGGATGAGTGGGGAGGAGACCCAGTACTTC. This sequence encodes CSVDGSRMSGEETQYF.

In its sample, this clonotype was seen a few times. This chain links TRBV10-3 with TRBJ2-7; D possibly corresponds to TRBD2 (6 bases). The germline V gene has CDR1 ENHRY and CDR2 SYGVKD. The CDR3 is 13 amino acids. The V gene lost 4 bases and the J gene lost 4 bases, with 11 bases spanning the gap. The CDR3 loop reads CAISAGTGYEQYF. CDR3 nucleotide sequence: TGTGCCATCAGTGCAGGGACTGGATACGAGCAGTACTTC.

This clonotype was seen only a few times. The chain employs TRBV5-1 and TRBJ2-2, with a tentative D call TRBD2 (6 bases). CDR1 and CDR2 (germline): SGHRS, YFSETQ. Trimming removed 2 bases from V and 7 bases from J, with 12 bases in between. This CDR3 is 14 amino acids long. The CDR3 nucleotides read TGCGCCAGCAGCTTCGGGGGAAGTTACGGGGAGCTGTTTTTT. Translated, it gives CASSFGGSYGELFF.